There are a few counts of the clone carrying this T cell receptor beta chain. Its antigen is as yet unknown. TCRdb re-called the reads with MiXCR, one entry per CDR3 protein. The sample carries about 900,000 distinct CDR3 sequences, roughly 31% recorded once. The data originate from a study of T cell repertoires in cytomegalovirus infection. Across the study: Public TCR beta signatures indicated both CMV infection and matching HLA type.

This CDR3 is built from 15 residues. Unmatched junction bases numbered 5, after V lost 4 bases and J lost 7 bases. CDR1 SEHNR and CDR2 FQNEAQ come from the germline V gene (reference sequence). The V call is TRBV7-9, the J call TRBJ2-1; 12 positions match TRBD1. This TCR was recovered from a human donor in good health (CMV status not recorded). Some clones in this sample may be carry-over from other donors' samples. Sequencing was performed on cultured CD8+ T cells from PBMCs, taken from culture after CMV antigen stimulation. The DNA of the CDR3 is TGTGCCAGCAGCTGGGGACAGGGGGCGGGAAATGAGCAGTTCTTC. Amino acids: CASSWGQGAGNEQFF.